A selection of T cell receptor beta chains follows, all from one sample in a study of cytomegalovirus exposure and HLA in healthy donors. Measured with immunoSEQ multiplex PCR; TCRdb has only the in-frame clones, and not every one. Found here are approximately 120,000 clones, roughly four fifths of them singletons; the top ten hold less than 2%. The sequencing input was PBMCs. These receptors came from a man aged 45-65 years in good health and CMV-seronegative. Each CDR3 is given with its conserved first and last residue. D genes are given only for firm matches. Where a row states a size, it is once, few, many or the class of an expanded clone; other rows omit it.

. | TRBD2 | TRBJ2-1 | TRBV10-3 | TGTGCCATCAGCGCGCTAGCGGGGGATCACGATGAGCAGTTCTTC | CAISALAGDHDEQFF
. | TRBD1 | TRBJ2-7 | TRBV29-1 | TGCAGCGTGGCTCGGACAGGGGTCTCCGAGCAGTACTTC | CSVARTGVSEQYF
. | . | TRBJ2-3 | TRBV5-4 | TGTGCCAGCAGCTCCCTACCCGGTGATACGCAGTATTTT | CASSSLPGDTQYF
. | . | TRBJ1-1 | TRBV7-5 | TGTGTCAGAAGGAACAGGGGAAGTACTGAAGCTTTCTTT | CVRRNRGSTEAFF
. | TRBD1 | TRBJ1-5 | TRBV6-6 | TGTGCCAGCAGTAAGCCGACAGGGGACAACCAGCCCCAGCATTTT | CASSKPTGDNQPQHF
. | TRBD1 | TRBJ1-2 | TRBV6-6 | TGTGCCAGCAGTTCTGGGACAGTCCCTAACTATGGCTACACCTTC | CASSSGTVPNYGYTF
. | TRBD1 | TRBJ1-2 | TRBV6-5 | TGTGCCAGCATCACAGGGGGCTCTGGCTACACCTTC | CASITGGSGYTF
. | . | TRBJ1-5 | TRBV29-1 | TGCAGCGTCCAGGGGCCTCAGCCCCAGCATTTT | CSVQGPQPQHF
few | . | TRBJ1-2 | TRBV30 | TGTGCTTCGGATGAGGATGGCTACACCTTC | CASDEDGYTF
. | TRBD1 | TRBJ1-1 | TRBV5-1 | TGCGCCAGCAGCCCGACAGGGTTCTCTGAAGCTTTCTTT | CASSPTGFSEAFF
. | . | TRBJ1-2 | TRBV27 | TGTGCCAGCAGTGGGGGGTCTGTTGCGGACTATGGCTACACCTTC | CASSGGSVADYGYTF
once | . | TRBJ2-2 | TRBV19 | TGTGCCAGTAGTAAGATCTCAGGGGATACCGGGGAGCTGTTTTTT | CASSKISGDTGELFF
. | . | TRBJ1-1 | TRBV6-6 | TGTGCCAGCAGTTACATAGCGGCGGATGAAGACACTGAAGCTTTCTTT | CASSYIAADEDTEAFF
. | TRBD1 | TRBJ1-5 | TRBV7-9 | TGTTCCAGCAGCACGGGACAGGGTAGCAATCAGCCCCAGCATTTT | CSSSTGQGSNQPQHF
few | . | TRBJ1-2 | TRBV4-1 | TGCGCCAGCAGCCAAGATAGTCTAAATGAGGGCTACACCTTC | CASSQDSLNEGYTF
few | . | TRBJ1-5 | TRBV2 | TGTGCCAGCAGTGATCCTGTGTTGGCAGGGTTGGAGCCCCAGCATTTT | CASSDPVLAGLEPQHF
. | . | TRBJ2-2 | TRBV7-9 | TGTTCCAGCAGCCAGAAAACCGGGGAGCTGTTTTTT | CSSSQKTGELFF
. | TRBD2 | TRBJ2-3 | TRBV19 | TGTGCCAGTAGTACGACTAGCGGGGGTACCACAGATACGCAGTATTTT | CASSTTSGGTTDTQYF
. | TRBD1 | TRBJ1-5 | TRBV5-1 | TGCGCCAGCAGCTTGGAGGGACAGGGGAAGGTTCAGCCCCAGCATTTT | CASSLEGQGKVQPQHF